Listed here are 21 T cell receptor beta chains from one sample, sequenced in a study of control samples from healthy donors and cancer patients. This table comes from immunoSEQ multiplex PCR, and its TCRdb copy is limited to in-frame clones, with some not included. Among roughly 370,000 clones listed, approximately 90% were seen once. Sequenced sample: PBMCs. The source is a man between 40 and 49 years old with head and neck cancer.

The chain carries TRBV4-1 and TRBJ2-1; the D is unclear. Germline-derived CDR1 and CDR2 are MGHRA and YSYEKL. This CDR3 is built from 12 residues. V shed 2 bases and J shed 8 bases, with 7 bases lying between them. CDR3 residues: CASSQIRDEQFF. CDR3 coding DNA: TGCGCCAGCAGCCAAATTCGGGATGAGCAGTTCTTC.

The J gene is TRBJ2-5, the V gene TRBV15; the D gene is possibly TRBD2 (5 bases). V dropped 1 base and J dropped 5 bases, with 11 bases sitting between them. The germline V gene has CDR1 LNHNV and CDR2 YYDKDF (reference sequence). There are 14 residues in the CDR3. The DNA of the CDR3 is TGTGCCACCAGCAGAGTGGGTAGCGACGAGACCCAGTACTTC. Translated, it gives CATSRVGSDETQYF.

On this clone itself: A read error may produce the germline difference seen at one junction end. The CDR3 here is CASSAPGQGSHEQYF. The CDR3 coding sequence is TGTGCCAGTAGTGCACCGGGACAGGGCTCCCACGAGCAGTACTTC. V and J are TRBV19 and TRBJ2-7; the match to TRBD1 covers 9 bases. There are 15 residues in the CDR3. Germline V gives CDR1 LNHDA, CDR2 SQIVND (reference sequence).

This chain uses TRBV3-1 (or the pseudogene TRBV3-2) with TRBJ1-1, with 7 bases fitting TRBD1. J was trimmed by 0 bases and V by 4 bases; bases with no gene match: 8. Germline values: CDR1 LGHDT, CDR2 YNNKEL (reference sequence). The CDR3 runs 16 residues. The CDR3 DNA reads as TGTGCCAGCAGCCGACATATGGGACAGATGAACACTGAAGCTTTCTTT. It codes for CASSRHMGQMNTEAFF.

The chain links TRBV3-1 (or the pseudogene TRBV3-2) to TRBJ1-5; TRBD1 might be the D (5 bases). Trimming cost V 5 bases and J 0 bases, with 11 bases left between them. CDR1 LGHDT and CDR2 YNNKEL come from the germline V gene (reference sequence). The CDR3 consists of 15 residues. CDR3 loop: CASSKQGYSNQPQHF. CDR3 in DNA: TGTGCCAGCAGCAAGCAGGGATATAGCAATCAGCCCCAGCATTTT.

The chain is built from TRBV7-2 and TRBJ2-5; D not resolved. This CDR3 is 14 amino acids long. The ends were cut back, 1 base at V and 2 bases at J, with 8 bases in the middle. Germline loops: CDR1 SGHTA, CDR2 FQGNSA. The CDR3 nucleotides are TGTGCCAGCAGCTTAGGGGTCATGCAAGAGACCCAGTACTTC. As protein: CASSLGVMQETQYF.

A remark on this clone: Other DNA sequences of this sample code for an identical CDR3. The chain recombines TRBV7-2 with TRBJ2-2; D unclear. The CDR3 covers 15 residues. Looked up from germline, CDR1 is SGHTA and CDR2 is FQGNSA. V dropped 1 base and J dropped 0 bases, with 6 bases sitting between them. The CDR3 nucleotides are TGTGCCAGCAGCTTAGGGCAGGCGAACACCGGGGAGCTGTTTTTT. It yields the protein CASSLGQANTGELFF.

This sequence joins TRBV9 and TRBJ2-3; D may be TRBD2 (7 bases). The V and J ends lost 6 bases and 5 bases respectively, with 22 bases between them. Germline CDR1 and CDR2: SGDLS and YYNGEE. This CDR3 region has 16 residues. The CDR3 loop reads CASTFRGEGIEDTQYF. In DNA, the CDR3 is TGTGCCAGCACCTTTAGGGGGGAGGGGATCGAAGATACGCAGTATTTT.

This clone appeared a few times. The rearrangement links TRBV19 to TRBJ2-3; D perhaps matches TRBD2 (6 bases). CDR1 and CDR2 from the germline V gene are LNHDA and SQIVND (reference sequence). The V end was cut by 3 bases, the J end by 6 bases, with 13 bases between. There are 14 residues in the CDR3. For the CDR3, the DNA is TGTGCCAGTAGTATGCCTCGGGGGATTGATACGCAGTATTTT. Residues: CASSMPRGIDTQYF.

This clone has just one count. The chain recombines TRBV30 with TRBJ1-1; TRBD1 might be the D (5 bases). The germline CDR1 and CDR2 sequences are GTSNPN and SVGIG (reference sequence). The CDR3 spans 13 residues. V lost 5 bases, J lost 6 bases, and 16 bases lay in between. As DNA, the CDR3 is TGTGCCTGGCTGAAGGGTGGGGGAGCTGAAGCTTTCTTT. This codes for CAWLKGGGAEAFF.

The rearrangement uses TRBV6-5 and TRBJ2-1; the match to TRBD1 covers 7 bases. This CDR3 has 15 amino acids. Germline V gene data show CDR1 as MNHEY and CDR2 as SVGAGI. J was trimmed by 2 bases and V by 5 bases; bases with no gene match: 6. In nucleotides, the CDR3 is TGTGCCAGCAGTCCCGAAACAGGGGCCTACAATGAGCAGTTCTTC. Its translation is CASSPETGAYNEQFF.

V is TRBV30 and J is TRBJ2-5; 8 nucleotides agree with TRBD1. The V and J ends lost 0 bases and 6 bases, in that order; junction bases with no gene match: 6. The CDR3 totals 14 residues. Germline V CDR1 and CDR2: GTSNPN, SVGIG (reference sequence). CDR3 loop: CAWSVPGQGQTQYF. In DNA form, the CDR3 reads TGTGCCTGGAGTGTTCCCGGACAGGGACAGACCCAGTACTTC.

The gene calls are TRBV4-1 and TRBJ2-1; TRBD2 matches 8 bases. V shed 4 bases and J 4 bases; nucleotides not matched to a gene: 9. This CDR3 has 16 amino acids. The germline gives CDR1 MGHRA, CDR2 YSYEKL. The CDR3 is CASSRERGHLYNEQFF. CDR3 sequence (DNA): TGCGCCAGCAGCCGAGAGCGGGGGCACCTTTACAATGAGCAGTTCTTC.

About this clone itself: One junction end disagrees with the germline gene, perhaps due to a read error. CDR3 residues: CAGSPGQGASYEQYF. The CDR3 DNA follows: TGTGCCGGCAGCCCCGGACAGGGTGCCTCCTACGAGCAGTACTTC. The chain carries TRBV27 and TRBJ2-7; 8 nucleotides line up with TRBD1. Per the germline V gene, CDR1 is MNHEY and CDR2 is SMNVEV (reference sequence). This CDR3 region has 15 residues.

The V and J genes are TRBV12-2 and TRBJ1-1. TRBV12-2 is classified as a pseudogene. This CDR3 contains 13 residues. This CDR3 is CASRPRHNTEAFF. CDR3 sequence (DNA): TGTGCAAGTCGCCCGAGGCACAACACTGAAGCTTTCTTT.

The chain couples TRBV28 to TRBJ2-7; D is perhaps TRBD1 (6 bases). The V gene's germline CDR1 is MDHEN and CDR2 SYDVKM. The CDR3 spans 15 residues. Trimming pared 6 bases from V and 0 bases from J, leaving 15 bases between. CDR3 loop: CASSLEWDTSYEQYF. In nucleotides, the CDR3 is TGTGCCAGCAGCCTCGAGTGGGACACCTCCTACGAGCAGTACTTC.

The V call is TRBV18, the J call TRBJ2-7; TRBD1 might be the D (5 bases). The CDR3 sequence is 13 residues long. Trimming took 2 bases from V and 3 from J, leaving 8 bases between them. CDR1 is KGHSH and CDR2 is LQKENI in the germline V gene. CDR3 sequence reads: CASSPLGVYEQYF. CDR3 coding DNA: TGTGCCAGCTCACCATTAGGGGTCTACGAGCAGTACTTC. Using reference TRBV18 and TRBJ2-7 for the parts outside the CDR3, the full variable domain is NAGVMQNPRHLVRRRGQEARLRCSPMKGHSHVYWYRQLPEEGLKFMVYLQKENIIDESGMPKERFSAEFPKEGPSILRIQQVVRGDSAAYFCASSPLGVYEQYFGPGTRLTVT.

The chain is built from TRBV12-3 or TRBV12-4 and TRBJ2-6, with unresolved D. The length of the CDR3 is 11 residues. V was shortened by 3 bases and J by 12 bases, with 6 bases between the two germline ends. The CDR3 DNA reads as TGTGCCAGCAGTTTTTCTGGCGTCCTGACTTTC. As protein: CASSFSGVLTF.

Written as DNA, the CDR3 is TGTGCCAGCAGCTTAGACCTAGCAGCCGGGGAGCTGTTTTTT. Protein: CASSLDLAAGELFF. V and J are TRBV11-2 and TRBJ2-2, with D perhaps matching TRBD2 (5 bases). Between the trimmed V and J ends, which lost 0 bases and 6 bases, there was a span of 8 bases. The V gene's germline CDR1 is SGHAT and CDR2 FQNNGV. This CDR3 comprises 14 residues. Full variable domain (missing parts from reference TRBV11-2 and TRBJ2-2): EAGVAQSPRYKIIEKRQSVAFWCNPISGHATLYWYQQILGQGPKLLIQFQNNGVVDDSQLPKDRFSAERLKGVDSTLKIQPAKLEDSAVYLCASSLDLAAGELFFGEGSRLTVL.

The genes are TRBV20-1 and TRBJ2-2; 7 nucleotides agree with TRBD2. With 3 bases clipped from V and 1 base from J, the junction kept 8 bases outside the gene matches. Germline lookup yields CDR1 DFQATT and CDR2 SNEGSKA (reference sequence). The CDR3 extends over 16 amino acids. DNA for the CDR3: TGCAGTGCTAGTCCCCTTTGGGAGGGGAACACCGGGGAGCTGTTTTTT. Amino acids: CSASPLWEGNTGELFF.

The chain uses TRBV7-8 and TRBJ1-2; tentative D call: TRBD1 (5 bases). V was shortened by 5 bases and J by 5 bases, with 9 bases between the two germline ends. The germline gives CDR1 SGHVS, CDR2 FQNEAQ. CDR3 length equals 12 residues. The CDR3 region is CASSRTIYGYTF. DNA of the CDR3: TGTGCCAGCAGCCGGACAATTTATGGCTACACCTTC.